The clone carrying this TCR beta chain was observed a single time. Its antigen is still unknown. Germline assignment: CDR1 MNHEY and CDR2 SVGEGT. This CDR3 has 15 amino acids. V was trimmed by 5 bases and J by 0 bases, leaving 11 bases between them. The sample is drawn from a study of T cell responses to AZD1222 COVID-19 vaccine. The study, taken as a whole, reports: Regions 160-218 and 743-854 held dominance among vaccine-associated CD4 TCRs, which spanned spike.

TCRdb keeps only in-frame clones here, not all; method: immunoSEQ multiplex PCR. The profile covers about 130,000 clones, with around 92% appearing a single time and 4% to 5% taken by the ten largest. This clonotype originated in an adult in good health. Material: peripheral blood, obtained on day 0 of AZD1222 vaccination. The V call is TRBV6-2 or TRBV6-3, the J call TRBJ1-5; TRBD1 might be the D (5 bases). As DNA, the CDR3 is TGTGCCAGCAGTCGATCCCAGGGTAGCAATCAGCCCCAGCATTTT. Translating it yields CASSRSQGSNQPQHF.